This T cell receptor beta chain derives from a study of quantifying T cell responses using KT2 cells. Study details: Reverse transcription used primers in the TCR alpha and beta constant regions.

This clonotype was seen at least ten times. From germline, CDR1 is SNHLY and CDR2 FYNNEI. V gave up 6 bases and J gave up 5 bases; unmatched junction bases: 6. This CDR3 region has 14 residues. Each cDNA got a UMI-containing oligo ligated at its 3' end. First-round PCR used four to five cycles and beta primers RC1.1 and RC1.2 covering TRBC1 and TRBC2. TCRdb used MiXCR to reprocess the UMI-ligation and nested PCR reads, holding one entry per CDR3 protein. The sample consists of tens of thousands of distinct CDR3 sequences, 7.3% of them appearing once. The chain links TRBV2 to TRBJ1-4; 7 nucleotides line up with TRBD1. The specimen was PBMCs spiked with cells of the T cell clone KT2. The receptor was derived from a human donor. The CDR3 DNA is TGTGCCAGCAGCCCGACAGGGACAAATGAAAAACTGTTTTTT. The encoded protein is CASSPTGTNEKLFF.